This entry concerns a single T cell receptor beta chain. Its antigen is not known. The sample belongs to a study of siplizumab effects on memory and regulatory T cells. Clones were sequenced by immunoSEQ multiplex PCR, and TCRdb holds only the in-frame ones, with some missing. This sample yields tens of thousands of clones, of which approximately 89% are seen a single time; approximately 1.7% belongs to the top ten. Study-wide results and limits: Proliferating Tregs in siplizumab cultures were never verified as suppressive. Sequences below about 10^-5 frequency were poorly captured, limiting mapping of alloreactive clones.

Germline CDR1 reads GTSNPN; CDR2 reads SVGIG (reference sequence). Trimming pared 3 bases from V and 2 bases from J, leaving 13 bases between. The CDR3 runs to 14 residues. Sequenced: Tregs sorted from blood. The receptor was derived from a human donor in good health. This chain uses TRBV30 with TRBJ1-2; a weak D match, TRBD1 (6 bases). CDR3 coding DNA: TGTGCCTGGAGCCCCGACCAGGGGAACTATGGCTACACCTTC. Amino acids: CAWSPDQGNYGYTF.